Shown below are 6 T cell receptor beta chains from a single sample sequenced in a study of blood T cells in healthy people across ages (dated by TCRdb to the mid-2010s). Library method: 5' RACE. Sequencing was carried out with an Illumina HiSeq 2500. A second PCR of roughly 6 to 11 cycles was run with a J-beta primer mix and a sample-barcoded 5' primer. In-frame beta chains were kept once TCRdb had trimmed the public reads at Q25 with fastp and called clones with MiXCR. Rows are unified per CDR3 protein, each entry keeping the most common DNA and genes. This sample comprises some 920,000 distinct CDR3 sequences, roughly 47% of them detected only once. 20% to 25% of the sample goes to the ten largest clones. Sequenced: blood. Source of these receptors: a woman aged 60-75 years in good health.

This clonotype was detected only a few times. This CDR3 reads CATSRTGARGSYNEQFF. The CDR3, as DNA: TGTGCCACCTCCCGGACAGGGGCCAGGGGCTCCTACAATGAGCAGTTCTTC. This chain uses TRBV27 with TRBJ2-1; 9 nucleotides line up with TRBD1. Germline CDR1 MNHEY, CDR2 SMNVEV (reference sequence). The V segment lost 10 bases and the J segment 0 bases; nucleotides outside the gene matches: 13. This CDR3 has 17 amino acids.

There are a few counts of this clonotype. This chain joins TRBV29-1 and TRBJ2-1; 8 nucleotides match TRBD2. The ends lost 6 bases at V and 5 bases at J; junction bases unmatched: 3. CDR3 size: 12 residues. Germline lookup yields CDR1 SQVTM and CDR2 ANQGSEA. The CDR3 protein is CSVRGRNNEQFF. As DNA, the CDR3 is TGCAGCGTACGCGGGAGGAACAATGAGCAGTTCTTC.

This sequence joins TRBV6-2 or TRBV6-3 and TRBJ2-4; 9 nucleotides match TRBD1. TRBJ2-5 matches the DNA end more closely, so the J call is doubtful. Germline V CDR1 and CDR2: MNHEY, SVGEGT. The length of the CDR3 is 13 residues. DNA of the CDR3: TGTGCCAGCAGACAGACAGGGGGAGAGACCCAGTACTTC. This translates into CASRQTGGETQYF.

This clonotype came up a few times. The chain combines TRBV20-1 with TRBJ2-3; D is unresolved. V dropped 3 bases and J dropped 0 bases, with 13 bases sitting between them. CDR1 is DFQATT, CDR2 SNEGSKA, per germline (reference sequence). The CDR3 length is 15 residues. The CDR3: CSASPTLLSTDTQYF. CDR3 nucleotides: TGCAGTGCTAGCCCTACTCTGTTAAGCACAGATACGCAGTATTTT.

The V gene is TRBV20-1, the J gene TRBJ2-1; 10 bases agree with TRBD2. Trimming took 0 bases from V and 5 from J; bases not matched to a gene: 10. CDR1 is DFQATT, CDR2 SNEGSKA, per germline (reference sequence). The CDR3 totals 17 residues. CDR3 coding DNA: TGCAGTGCTAGAGAGAGACCTAGCGGGAGTTCCCACAATGAGCAGTTCTTC. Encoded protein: CSARERPSGSSHNEQFF.

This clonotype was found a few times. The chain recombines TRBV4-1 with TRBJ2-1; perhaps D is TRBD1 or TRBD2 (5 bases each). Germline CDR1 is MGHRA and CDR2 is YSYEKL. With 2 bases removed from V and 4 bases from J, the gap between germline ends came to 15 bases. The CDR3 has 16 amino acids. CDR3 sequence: CASSQLTPGPYNEQFF. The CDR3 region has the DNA TGCGCCAGCAGCCAACTAACACCGGGACCTTACAATGAGCAGTTCTTC.